This T cell receptor beta chain was observed in a study of cytomegalovirus exposure and HLA in healthy donors. The germline CDR1 and CDR2 sequences are SEHNR and FQNEAQ (reference sequence). V lost 5 bases to trimming and J lost 3 bases, with 7 bases between them. The length of the CDR3 is 12 residues. Vbeta (60) and Jbeta (13) primers were used in the PCR. The repertoire was sequenced with immunoSEQ multiplex PCR; TCRdb's copy has only in-frame clones and lacks some. The sample includes about 150,000 clones, 75% to 85% of them seen just once. The receptor's source is a man over 45 in good health and CMV-seropositive. The sequenced sample was PBMCs. V usage is TRBV7-9 and J usage is TRBJ1-2; no clear D. The CDR3 DNA reads TGTGCCAGCAGCCCCCAGGACTATGGCTACACCTTC. Translated, it gives CASSPQDYGYTF.